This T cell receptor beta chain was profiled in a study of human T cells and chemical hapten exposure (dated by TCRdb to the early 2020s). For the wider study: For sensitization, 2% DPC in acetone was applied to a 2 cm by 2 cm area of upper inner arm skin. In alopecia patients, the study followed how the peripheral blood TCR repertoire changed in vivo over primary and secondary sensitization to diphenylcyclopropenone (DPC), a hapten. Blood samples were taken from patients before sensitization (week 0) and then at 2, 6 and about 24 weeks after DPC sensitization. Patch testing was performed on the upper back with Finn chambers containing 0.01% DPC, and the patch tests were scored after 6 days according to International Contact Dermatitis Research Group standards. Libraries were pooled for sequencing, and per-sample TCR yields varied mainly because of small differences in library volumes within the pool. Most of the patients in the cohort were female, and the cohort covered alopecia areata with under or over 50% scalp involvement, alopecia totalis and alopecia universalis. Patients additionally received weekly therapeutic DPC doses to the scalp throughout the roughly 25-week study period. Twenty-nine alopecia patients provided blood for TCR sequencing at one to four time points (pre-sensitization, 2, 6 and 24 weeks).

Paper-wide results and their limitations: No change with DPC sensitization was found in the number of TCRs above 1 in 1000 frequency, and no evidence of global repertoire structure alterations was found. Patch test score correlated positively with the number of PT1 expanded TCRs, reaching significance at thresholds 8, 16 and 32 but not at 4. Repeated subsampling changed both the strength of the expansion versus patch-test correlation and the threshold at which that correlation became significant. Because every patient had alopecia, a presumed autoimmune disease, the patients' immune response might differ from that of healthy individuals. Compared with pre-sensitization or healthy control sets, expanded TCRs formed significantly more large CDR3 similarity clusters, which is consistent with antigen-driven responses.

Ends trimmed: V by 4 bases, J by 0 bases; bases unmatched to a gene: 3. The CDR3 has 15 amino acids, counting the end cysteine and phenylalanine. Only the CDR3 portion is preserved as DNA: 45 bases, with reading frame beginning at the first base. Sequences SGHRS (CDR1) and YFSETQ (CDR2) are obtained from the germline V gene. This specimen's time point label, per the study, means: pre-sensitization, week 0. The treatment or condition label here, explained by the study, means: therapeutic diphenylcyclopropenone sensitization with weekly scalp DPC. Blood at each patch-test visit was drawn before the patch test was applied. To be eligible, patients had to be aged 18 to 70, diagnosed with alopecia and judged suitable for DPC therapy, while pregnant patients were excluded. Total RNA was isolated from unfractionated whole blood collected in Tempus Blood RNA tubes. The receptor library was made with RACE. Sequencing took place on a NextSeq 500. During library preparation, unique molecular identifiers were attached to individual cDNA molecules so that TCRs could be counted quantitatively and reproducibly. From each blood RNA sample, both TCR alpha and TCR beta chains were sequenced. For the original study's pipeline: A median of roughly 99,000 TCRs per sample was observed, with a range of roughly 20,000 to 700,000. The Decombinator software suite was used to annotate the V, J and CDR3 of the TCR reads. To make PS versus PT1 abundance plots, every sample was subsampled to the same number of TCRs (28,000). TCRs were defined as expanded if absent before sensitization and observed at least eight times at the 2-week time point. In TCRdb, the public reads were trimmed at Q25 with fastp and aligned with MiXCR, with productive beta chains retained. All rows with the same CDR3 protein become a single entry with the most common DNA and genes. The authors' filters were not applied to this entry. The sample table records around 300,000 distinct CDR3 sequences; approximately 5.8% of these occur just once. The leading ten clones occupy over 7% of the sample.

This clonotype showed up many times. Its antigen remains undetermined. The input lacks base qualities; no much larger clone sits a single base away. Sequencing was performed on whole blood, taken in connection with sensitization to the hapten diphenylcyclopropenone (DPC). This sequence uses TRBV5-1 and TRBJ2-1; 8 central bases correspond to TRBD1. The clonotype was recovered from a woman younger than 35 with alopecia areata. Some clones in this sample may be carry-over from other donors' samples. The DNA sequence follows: TGCGCCAGCAGCCTACAGGGGGACTCCTACAATGAGCAGTTCTTC. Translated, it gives CASSLQGDSYNEQFF. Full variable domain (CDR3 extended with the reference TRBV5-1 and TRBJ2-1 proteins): KAGVTQTPRYLIKTRGQQVTLSCSPISGHRSVSWYQQTPGQGLQFLFEYFSETQRNKGNFPGRFSGRQFSNSRSEMNVSTLELGDSALYLCASSLQGDSYNEQFFGPGTRLTVL.